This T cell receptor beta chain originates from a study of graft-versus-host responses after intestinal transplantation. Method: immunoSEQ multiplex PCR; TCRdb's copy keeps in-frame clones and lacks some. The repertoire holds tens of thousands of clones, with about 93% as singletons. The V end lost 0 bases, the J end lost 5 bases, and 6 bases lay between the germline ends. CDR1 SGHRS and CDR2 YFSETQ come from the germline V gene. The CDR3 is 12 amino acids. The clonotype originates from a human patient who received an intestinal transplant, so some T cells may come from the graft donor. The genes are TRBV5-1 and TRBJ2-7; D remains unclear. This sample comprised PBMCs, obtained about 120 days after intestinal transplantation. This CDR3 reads CASSLAFDEQYF. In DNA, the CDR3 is TGCGCCAGCAGCTTGGCCTTCGACGAGCAGTACTTC.